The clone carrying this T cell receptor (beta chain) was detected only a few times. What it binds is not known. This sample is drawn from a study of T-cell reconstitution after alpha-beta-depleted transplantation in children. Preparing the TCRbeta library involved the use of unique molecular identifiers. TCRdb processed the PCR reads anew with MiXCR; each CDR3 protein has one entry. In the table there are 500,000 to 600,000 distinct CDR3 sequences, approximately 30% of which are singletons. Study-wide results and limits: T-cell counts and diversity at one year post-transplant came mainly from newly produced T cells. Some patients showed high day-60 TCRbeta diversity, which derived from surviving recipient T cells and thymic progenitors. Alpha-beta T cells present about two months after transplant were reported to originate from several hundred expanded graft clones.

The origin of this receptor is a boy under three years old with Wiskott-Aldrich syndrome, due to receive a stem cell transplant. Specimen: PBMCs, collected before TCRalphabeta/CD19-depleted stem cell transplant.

CDR3 nucleotide sequence: TGTGCCAGCAGTTTGCTCCGGGTAGCGCGGAATGAGCAGTTCTTC. This translates into CASSLLRVARNEQFF. The rearrangement uses TRBV28 and TRBJ2-1, with D perhaps matching TRBD2 (5 bases). The CDR3 consists of 15 residues. Germline V gene sequence: CDR1 MDHEN, CDR2 SYDVKM. V lost 3 bases to trimming and J lost 7 bases, with 16 bases between them.